The sample holds a few counts of the clone carrying this T cell receptor (beta chain). The antigen is undetermined. These data originate in a study of T-cell memory formation after mild COVID-19. After 5'RACE with constant-segment primers, TCR alpha and TCR beta cDNA libraries carrying sample barcodes and UMIs were obtained. TCRdb fed the 5' RACE reads into MiXCR, producing one record per CDR3 protein. The sample records some 340,000 distinct CDR3 sequences, around 13% being singletons. Study results and limitations: Clones which contracted sat mainly in CM and EM if CD4+, and in EMRA if CD8+.

Germline CDR1 and CDR2: SGHVS and FQNEAQ. The CDR3 sequence is 14 residues long. Trimming stripped 1 base from V and 7 bases from J, with 11 bases between. The sample consisted of PBMCs or a T cell subset sorted from them (not recorded which). The gene calls are TRBV7-8 and TRBJ1-5; D is undetermined. This TCR was sampled from a man aged 18 to 35 who had mild COVID-19 (a few samples of this study predate the infection). Cell type and time point are not known. The CDR3 DNA reads TGTGCCAGCAGCTTAGAGAGATTCTGGCAGCCCCAGCATTTT. Protein sequence: CASSLERFWQPQHF.